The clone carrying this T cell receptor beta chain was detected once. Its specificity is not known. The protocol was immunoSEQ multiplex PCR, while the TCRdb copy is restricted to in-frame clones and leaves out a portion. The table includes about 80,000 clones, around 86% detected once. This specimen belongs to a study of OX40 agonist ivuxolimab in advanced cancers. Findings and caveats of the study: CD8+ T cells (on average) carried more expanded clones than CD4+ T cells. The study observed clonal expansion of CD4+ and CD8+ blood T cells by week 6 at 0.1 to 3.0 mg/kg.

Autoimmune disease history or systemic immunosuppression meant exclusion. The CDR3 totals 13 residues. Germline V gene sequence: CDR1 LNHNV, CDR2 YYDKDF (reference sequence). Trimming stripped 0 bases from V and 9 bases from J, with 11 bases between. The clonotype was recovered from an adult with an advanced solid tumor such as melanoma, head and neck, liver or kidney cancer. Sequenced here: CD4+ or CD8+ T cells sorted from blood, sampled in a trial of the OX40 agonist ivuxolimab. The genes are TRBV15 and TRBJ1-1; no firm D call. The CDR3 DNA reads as TGTGCCACCAGCAGAGATGTATATTCTAAAGCTTTCTTT. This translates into CATSRDVYSKAFF.